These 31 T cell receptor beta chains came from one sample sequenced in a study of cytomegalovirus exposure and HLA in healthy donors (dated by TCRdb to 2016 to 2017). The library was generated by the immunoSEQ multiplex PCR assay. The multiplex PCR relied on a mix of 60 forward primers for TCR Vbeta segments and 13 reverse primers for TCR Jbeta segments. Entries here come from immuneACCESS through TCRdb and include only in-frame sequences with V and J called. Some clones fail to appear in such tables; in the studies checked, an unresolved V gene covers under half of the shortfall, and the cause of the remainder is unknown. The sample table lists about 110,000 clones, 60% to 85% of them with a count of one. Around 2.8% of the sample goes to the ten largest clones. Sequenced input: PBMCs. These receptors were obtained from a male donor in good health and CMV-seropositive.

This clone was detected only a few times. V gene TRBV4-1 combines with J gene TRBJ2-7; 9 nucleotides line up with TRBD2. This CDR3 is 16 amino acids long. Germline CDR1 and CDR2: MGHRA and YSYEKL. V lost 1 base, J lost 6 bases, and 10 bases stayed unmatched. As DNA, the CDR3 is TGCGCCAGCAGCCAAGGGCGGGCTAGCGGGACTCGCGAGCAGTACTTC. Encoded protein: CASSQGRASGTREQYF.

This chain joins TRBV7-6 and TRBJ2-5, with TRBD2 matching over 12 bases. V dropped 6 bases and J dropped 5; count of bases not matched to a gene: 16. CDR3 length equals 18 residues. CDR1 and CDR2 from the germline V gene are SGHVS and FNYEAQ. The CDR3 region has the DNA TGTGCCAGCAGTAGATCTAGCGGGGGGGCCTTAATCGTCGAGACCCAGTACTTC. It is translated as CASSRSSGGALIVETQYF.

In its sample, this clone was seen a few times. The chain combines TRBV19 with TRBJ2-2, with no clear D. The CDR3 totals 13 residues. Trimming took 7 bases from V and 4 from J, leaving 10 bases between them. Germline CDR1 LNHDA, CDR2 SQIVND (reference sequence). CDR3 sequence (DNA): TGTGCCAGTAACCCCAGTATCACCGGGGAGCTGTTTTTT. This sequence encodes CASNPSITGELFF.

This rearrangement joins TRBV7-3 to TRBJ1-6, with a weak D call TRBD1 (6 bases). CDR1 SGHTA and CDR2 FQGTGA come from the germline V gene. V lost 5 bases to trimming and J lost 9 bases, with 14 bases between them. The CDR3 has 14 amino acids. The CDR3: CASSLQGFGSPLHF. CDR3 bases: TGTGCCAGCAGCCTTCAGGGGTTTGGTTCACCCCTCCACTTT.

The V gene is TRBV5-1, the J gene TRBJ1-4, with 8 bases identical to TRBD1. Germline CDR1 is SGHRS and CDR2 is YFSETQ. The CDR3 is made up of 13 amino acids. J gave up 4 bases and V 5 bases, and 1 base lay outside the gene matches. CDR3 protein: CASRTGGNEKLFF. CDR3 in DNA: TGCGCCAGCAGAACAGGGGGTAATGAAAAACTGTTTTTT.

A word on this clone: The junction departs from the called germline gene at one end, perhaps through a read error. The CDR3 spells CVSSFIFDRGANQPQHF. The CDR3 DNA follows: TGTGTCAGCAGCTTTATTTTCGACAGGGGGGCCAATCAGCCCCAGCATTTT. This chain joins TRBV5-6 and TRBJ1-5; 9 nucleotides line up with TRBD1. Germline V CDR1 and CDR2: SGHDT, YYEEEE. The CDR3 extends over 17 amino acids.

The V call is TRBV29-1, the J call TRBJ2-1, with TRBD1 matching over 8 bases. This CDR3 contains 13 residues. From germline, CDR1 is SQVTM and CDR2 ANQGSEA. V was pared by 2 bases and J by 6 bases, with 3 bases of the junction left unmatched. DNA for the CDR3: TGCAGCGTTGAACGGACAGGGATCAATGAGCAGTTCTTC. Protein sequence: CSVERTGINEQFF.

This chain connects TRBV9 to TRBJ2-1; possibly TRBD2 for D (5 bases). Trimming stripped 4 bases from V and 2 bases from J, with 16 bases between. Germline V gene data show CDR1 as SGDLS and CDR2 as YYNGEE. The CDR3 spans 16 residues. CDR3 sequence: CASSPKYSGPYNEQFF. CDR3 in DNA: TGTGCCAGCAGCCCGAAGTACAGCGGACCCTACAATGAGCAGTTCTTC.

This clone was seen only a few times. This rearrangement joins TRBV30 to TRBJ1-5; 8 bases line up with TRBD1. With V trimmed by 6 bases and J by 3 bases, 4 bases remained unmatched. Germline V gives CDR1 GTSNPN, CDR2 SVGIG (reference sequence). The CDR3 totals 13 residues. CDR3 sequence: CACGQGDNQPQHF. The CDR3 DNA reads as TGTGCCTGCGGACAGGGAGACAATCAGCCCCAGCATTTT.

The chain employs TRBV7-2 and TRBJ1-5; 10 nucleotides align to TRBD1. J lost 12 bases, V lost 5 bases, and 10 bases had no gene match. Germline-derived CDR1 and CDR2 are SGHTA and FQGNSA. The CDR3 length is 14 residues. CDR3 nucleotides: TGTGCCAGCAGCACTATGGGACAGGGGTTTTTCCAGCATTTT. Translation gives CASSTMGQGFFQHF.

CDR3 sequence: CASSLRRGHEQYF. DNA of the CDR3: TGTGCCAGCAGCTTGCGGCGGGGTCACGAGCAGTACTTC. The chain joins TRBV7-3 to TRBJ2-7; possibly TRBD2 for D (6 bases). Germline CDR1 is SGHTA and CDR2 is FQGTGA. V lost 3 bases and J lost 5, with 11 bases in between. The CDR3 spans 13 residues.

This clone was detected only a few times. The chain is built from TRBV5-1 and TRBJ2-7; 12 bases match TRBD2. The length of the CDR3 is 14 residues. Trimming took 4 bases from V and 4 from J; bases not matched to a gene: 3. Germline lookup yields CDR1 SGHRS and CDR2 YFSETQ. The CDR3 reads CASSHGTSGYEQYF. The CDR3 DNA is TGCGCCAGCAGCCACGGGACTAGCGGGTACGAGCAGTACTTC. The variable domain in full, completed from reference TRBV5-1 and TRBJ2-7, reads KAGVTQTPRYLIKTRGQQVTLSCSPISGHRSVSWYQQTPGQGLQFLFEYFSETQRNKGNFPGRFSGRQFSNSRSEMNVSTLELGDSALYLCASSHGTSGYEQYFGPGTRLTVT.

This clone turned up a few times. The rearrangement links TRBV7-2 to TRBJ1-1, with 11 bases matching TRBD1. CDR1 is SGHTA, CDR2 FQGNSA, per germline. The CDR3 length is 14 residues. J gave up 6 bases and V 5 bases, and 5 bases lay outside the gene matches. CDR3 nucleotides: TGTGCCAGCAGCCTAGGACAGGGGGCATCTGAAGCTTTCTTT. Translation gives CASSLGQGASEAFF.

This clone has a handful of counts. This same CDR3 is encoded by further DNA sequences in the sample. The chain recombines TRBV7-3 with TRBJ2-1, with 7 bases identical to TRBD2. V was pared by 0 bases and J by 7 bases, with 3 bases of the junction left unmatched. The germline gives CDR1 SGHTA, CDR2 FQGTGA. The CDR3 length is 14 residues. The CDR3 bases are TGTGCCAGCAGCTTAACGGGGGGGAGGAATGAGCAGTTCTTC. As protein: CASSLTGGRNEQFF.

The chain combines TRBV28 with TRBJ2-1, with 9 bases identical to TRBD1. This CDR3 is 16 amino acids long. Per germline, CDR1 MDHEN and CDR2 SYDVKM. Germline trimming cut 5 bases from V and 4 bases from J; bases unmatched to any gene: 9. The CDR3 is CASSQSGQGSYNEQFF. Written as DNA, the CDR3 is TGTGCCAGCAGTCAGTCGGGACAGGGTTCATACAATGAGCAGTTCTTC.

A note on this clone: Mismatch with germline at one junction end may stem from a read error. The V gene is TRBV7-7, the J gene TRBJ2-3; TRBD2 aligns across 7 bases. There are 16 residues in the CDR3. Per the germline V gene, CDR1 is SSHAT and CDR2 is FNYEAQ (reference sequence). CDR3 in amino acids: CASSLTSGTGADTQYF. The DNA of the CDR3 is TGTGCTAGCAGCCTAACAAGCGGGACGGGAGCAGATACGCAGTATTTT.

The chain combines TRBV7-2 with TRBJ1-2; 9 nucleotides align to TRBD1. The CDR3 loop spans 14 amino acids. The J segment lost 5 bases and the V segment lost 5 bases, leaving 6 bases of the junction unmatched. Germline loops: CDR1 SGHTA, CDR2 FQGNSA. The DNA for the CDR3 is TGTGCCAGCAGCCCCTTGGACAGGGGATATGGCTACACCTTC. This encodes CASSPLDRGYGYTF.

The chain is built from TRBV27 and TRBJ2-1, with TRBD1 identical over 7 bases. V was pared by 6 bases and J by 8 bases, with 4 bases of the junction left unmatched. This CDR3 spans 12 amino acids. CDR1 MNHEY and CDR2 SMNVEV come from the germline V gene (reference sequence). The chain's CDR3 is CASSRTGDEQFF. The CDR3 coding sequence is TGTGCCAGCAGCCGGACAGGCGATGAGCAGTTCTTC.

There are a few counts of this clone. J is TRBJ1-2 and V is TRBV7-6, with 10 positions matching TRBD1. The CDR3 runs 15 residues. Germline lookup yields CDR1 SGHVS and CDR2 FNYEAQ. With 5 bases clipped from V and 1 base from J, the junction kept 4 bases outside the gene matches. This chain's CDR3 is CASSRQGASNYGYTF. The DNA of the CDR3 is TGTGCCAGCAGCCGACAGGGGGCGAGTAACTATGGCTACACCTTC.

Here the CDR3 reads CASSQDWREQYF. In DNA form, the CDR3 reads TGCGCCAGCAGCCAGGATTGGAGGGAGCAGTACTTC. This rearrangement joins TRBV4-3 to TRBJ2-7; tentative D call: TRBD2 (5 bases). There are 12 residues in the CDR3. Germline CDR1 is LGHNA and CDR2 is YSLEER. V was cut by 3 bases and J by 7 bases, with 10 bases left in between.

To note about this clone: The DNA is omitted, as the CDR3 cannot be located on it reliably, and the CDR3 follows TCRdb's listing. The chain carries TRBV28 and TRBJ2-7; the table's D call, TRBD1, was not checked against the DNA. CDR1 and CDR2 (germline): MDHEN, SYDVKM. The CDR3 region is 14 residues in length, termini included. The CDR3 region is CASSSSDNSYEQYF.

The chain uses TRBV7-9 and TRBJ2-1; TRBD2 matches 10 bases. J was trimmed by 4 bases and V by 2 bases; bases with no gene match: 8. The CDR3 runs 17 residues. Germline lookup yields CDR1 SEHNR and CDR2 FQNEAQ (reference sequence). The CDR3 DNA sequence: TGTGCCAGCAGCTTAAAGGAGACTAGCGGGCGTTACAATGAGCAGTTCTTC. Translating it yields CASSLKETSGRYNEQFF.

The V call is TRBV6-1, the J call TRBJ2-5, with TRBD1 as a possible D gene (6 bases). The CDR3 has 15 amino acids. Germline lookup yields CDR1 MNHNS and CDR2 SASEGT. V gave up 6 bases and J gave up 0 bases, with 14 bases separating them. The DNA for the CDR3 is TGTGCCAGCAGAGAACCTACAGGGAACCAAGAGACCCAGTACTTC. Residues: CASREPTGNQETQYF.

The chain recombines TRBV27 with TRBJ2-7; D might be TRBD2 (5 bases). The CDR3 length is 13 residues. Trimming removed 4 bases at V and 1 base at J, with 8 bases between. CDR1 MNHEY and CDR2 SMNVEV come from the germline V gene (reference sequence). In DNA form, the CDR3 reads TGTGCCAGCAGTTCCGGGAAGTCCTACGAGCAGTACTTC. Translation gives CASSSGKSYEQYF.

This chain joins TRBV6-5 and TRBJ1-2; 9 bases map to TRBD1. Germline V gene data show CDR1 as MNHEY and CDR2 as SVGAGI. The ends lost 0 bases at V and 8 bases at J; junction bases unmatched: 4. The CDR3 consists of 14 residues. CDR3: CASSYSGQGFGYTF. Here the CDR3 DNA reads TGTGCCAGCAGTTACTCGGGACAGGGTTTCGGCTACACCTTC.

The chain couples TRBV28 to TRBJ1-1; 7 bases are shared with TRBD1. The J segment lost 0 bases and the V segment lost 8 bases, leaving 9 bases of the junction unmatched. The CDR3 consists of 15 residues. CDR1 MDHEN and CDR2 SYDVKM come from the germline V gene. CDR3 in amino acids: CASRSGTALNTEAFF. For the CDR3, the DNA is TGTGCCAGCCGGTCCGGGACAGCACTGAACACTGAAGCTTTCTTT.

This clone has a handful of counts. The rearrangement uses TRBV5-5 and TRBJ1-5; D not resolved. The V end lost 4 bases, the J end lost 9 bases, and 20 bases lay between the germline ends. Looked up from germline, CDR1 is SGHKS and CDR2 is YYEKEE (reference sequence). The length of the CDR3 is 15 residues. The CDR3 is CASSPDLGPLLPQHF. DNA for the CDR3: TGTGCCAGCAGCCCAGACCTTGGGCCCCTTTTGCCCCAGCATTTT.

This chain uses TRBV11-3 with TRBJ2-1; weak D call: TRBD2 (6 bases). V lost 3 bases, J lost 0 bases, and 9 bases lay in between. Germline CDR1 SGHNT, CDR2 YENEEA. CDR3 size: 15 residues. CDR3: CASSFAGSSYNEQFF. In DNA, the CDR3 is TGTGCCAGCAGCTTCGCGGGGAGCTCCTACAATGAGCAGTTCTTC.

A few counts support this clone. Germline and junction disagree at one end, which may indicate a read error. CDR3: CASRPRQKGGYPF. CDR3 coding DNA: TGCGCCAGCAGACCTAGACAGAAGGGTGGCTACCCCTTC. The rearrangement joins TRBV10-1 to TRBJ1-2; D is perhaps TRBD1 (5 bases). The length of the CDR3 is 13 residues. From germline, CDR1 is WNHNN and CDR2 SYGVQD (reference sequence).

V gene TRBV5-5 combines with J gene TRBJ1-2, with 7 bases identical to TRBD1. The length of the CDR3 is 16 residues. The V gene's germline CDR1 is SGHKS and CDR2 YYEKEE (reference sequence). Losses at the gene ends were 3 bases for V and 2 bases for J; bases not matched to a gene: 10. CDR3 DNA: TGTGCCAGCAGCTCGGGGGACAGACGGTCCAACTATGGCTACACCTTC. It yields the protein CASSSGDRRSNYGYTF.

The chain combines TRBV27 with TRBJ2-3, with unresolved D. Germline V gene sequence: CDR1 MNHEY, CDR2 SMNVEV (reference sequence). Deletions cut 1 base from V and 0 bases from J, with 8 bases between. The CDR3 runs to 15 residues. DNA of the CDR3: TGTGCCAGCAGTTTATTTGCGGAAAGCACAGATACGCAGTATTTT. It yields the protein CASSLFAESTDTQYF.